This T cell receptor beta chain appears in the sequencing data of a study of vaccination and CD4 T cells after COVID-19. Background on the study: Nasal swab PCR detected SARS-CoV-2 in convalescent patients; nine had mild disease, one severe. Once diagnosed, patients had post-COVID samples drawn a median approximately 93 days later (range 35 to 161). Findings and caveats of the study: Within the convalescent patients, a median roughly 87% of the SARS-CoV-2-reactive clones were ones that appeared only post-vaccination.

On this clonotype itself: What it recognizes is unknown.

The study sequenced cultured CD4+ T cell DNA using the Oncomine TCR Beta short-read assay. Cultured CD4+ T cells were the source of extracted genomic DNA. TCRdb ran MiXCR on the PCR reads and lists one entry per CDR3 protein. The profile covers 15,000 to 20,000 distinct CDR3 sequences, with approximately 28% appearing a single time and roughly 15% taken by the ten largest. CDR1 and CDR2 (germline): MGHDK, SYGVNS. The CDR3 totals 16 residues. Deletions cut 4 bases from V and 4 bases from J, with 19 bases between. The sample's treatment: approximately 11-day PBMC culture with coronavirus spike peptide pools or control peptides (ViraFEST assay).

The J gene is TRBJ1-2, the V gene TRBV25-1, with TRBD1 as a possible D gene (6 bases). The sequence was collected from a human donor with COVID-19. The sequenced material came from cultured CD4+ T cells from blood. CDR3 amino acids: CASSASWSGVTYGYTF. CDR3 nucleotides: TGTGCCAGCAGTGCCTCTTGGTCAGGGGTTACCTATGGCTACACCTTC.